This passage covers 25 T cell receptor beta chains from one sample sequenced in a study of OX40 agonist ivuxolimab in advanced cancers. Data came from immunoSEQ multiplex PCR; TCRdb stores just in-frame clones and leaves some out. Of 65,000 or so clones listed, approximately 86% were seen once; the top ten hold approximately 5.4%. The specimen comprised CD4+ or CD8+ T cells sorted from blood, sampled in a trial of the OX40 agonist ivuxolimab. The receptors come from an adult with an advanced solid tumor such as melanoma, head and neck, liver or kidney cancer.

The chain employs TRBV6-4 and TRBJ2-2; D uncertain. Germline values: CDR1 MRHNA, CDR2 SNTAGT. The CDR3 is 13 amino acids. The V gene lost 0 bases and the J gene lost 7 bases, with 6 bases spanning the gap. The DNA for the CDR3 is TGTGCCAGCAGTGACTCTTCAATCGGGGAGCTGTTTTTT. Protein product: CASSDSSIGELFF.

This clone occurred once. This chain links TRBV14 with TRBJ2-2; 7 bases fit TRBD1. From germline, CDR1 is SGHDN and CDR2 FVKESK. The V and J ends lost 4 bases and 7 bases, in that order; junction bases with no gene match: 6. This CDR3 spans 14 amino acids. CDR3 in DNA: TGTGCCAGCAGCCCTACAGGGGTTATCGGGGAGCTGTTTTTT. Its protein product is CASSPTGVIGELFF.

The DNA of the CDR3 is TGTGCCAGCAGCCATCGGACAGGGTTCACTGAAGCTTTCTTT. Its translation: CASSHRTGFTEAFF. The rearrangement uses TRBV7-8 and TRBJ1-1; 8 bases map to TRBD1. V lost 5 bases and J lost 4; bases outside the gene matches: 6. This CDR3 region has 14 residues. CDR1 and CDR2 (germline): SGHVS, FQNEAQ.

This clone was seen once. The V and J genes are TRBV18 and TRBJ1-3; no clear D. Germline values: CDR1 KGHSH, CDR2 LQKENI. V was shortened by 2 bases and J by 0 bases, with 8 bases between the two germline ends. The CDR3 has 15 residues. The CDR3 nucleotides read TGTGCCAGCTCACCAGGGCGGAGCTCTGGAAACACCATATATTTT. This encodes CASSPGRSSGNTIYF.

The V gene is TRBV11-3, the J gene TRBJ2-2; TRBD2 matches at 9 bases. Germline assignment: CDR1 SGHNT and CDR2 YENEEA. After removal of 5 bases from V and 6 bases from J, the junction contained 13 bases not matched to a gene. The CDR3 sequence is 17 residues long. The CDR3 is CASSHTEPGLASGELFF. As DNA, the CDR3 is TGTGCCAGCAGCCATACCGAACCGGGACTAGCTTCCGGGGAGCTGTTTTTT.

The chain couples TRBV11-2 to TRBJ1-4; the D gene is possibly TRBD1 (6 bases). The germline gives CDR1 SGHAT, CDR2 FQNNGV. CDR3 length equals 15 residues. The ends were cut back, 5 bases at V and 2 bases at J, with 12 bases in the middle. CDR3: CASSPRDNTNEKLFF. The CDR3, as DNA: TGTGCCAGCAGCCCCCGGGACAACACTAATGAAAAACTGTTTTTT.

This chain's CDR3 is CASSFSPLESPLHF. CDR3 DNA sequence: TGTGCCAGCAGTTTCAGCCCATTGGAGTCACCCCTCCACTTT. The V and J genes are TRBV27 and TRBJ1-6; no definite D call. The CDR3 is 14 amino acids. From germline, CDR1 is MNHEY and CDR2 SMNVEV (reference sequence). Trimming shortened V by 3 bases and J by 10 bases, and 13 bases separated the two germline ends.

V and J are TRBV13 and TRBJ2-3; D may be TRBD2 (5 bases). The CDR3 totals 14 residues. V lost 3 bases and J lost 0, with 7 bases in between. The germline V gene has CDR1 PRHDT and CDR2 FYEKMQ (reference sequence). The DNA for the CDR3 is TGTGCCAGCAGCTTGCGGGCTAGCACAGATACGCAGTATTTT. Translating it yields CASSLRASTDTQYF.

V and J are TRBV5-5 and TRBJ1-2, with D uncertain. Germline values: CDR1 SGHKS, CDR2 YYEKEE (reference sequence). Trimming removed 0 bases from V and 3 bases from J, with 9 bases in between. The CDR3 has 14 amino acids. The CDR3 nucleotides read TGTGCCAGCAGCTTGGGGAGGCTGGACTATGGCTACACCTTC. Protein sequence: CASSLGRLDYGYTF.

The chain links TRBV29-1 to TRBJ2-3; D may be TRBD2 (6 bases). In germline, CDR1 is SQVTM, CDR2 ANQGSEA. V gave up 6 bases and J gave up 3 bases, with 16 bases separating them. The CDR3 covers 14 residues. CDR3 sequence: CSVRRGGRTDTQYF. The CDR3, as DNA: TGCAGCGTCCGTAGAGGTGGGAGGACAGATACGCAGTATTTT.

The V and J genes are TRBV25-1 and TRBJ2-7; possible D gene TRBD1, 7 bases. CDR3 size: 14 residues. In germline, CDR1 is MGHDK, CDR2 SYGVNS. Trimming removed 1 base from V and 6 bases from J, with 13 bases in between. The CDR3 nucleotides are TGTGCCAGCAGTGAATCAGGGGGGTTTTTCGAGCAGTACTTC. It yields the protein CASSESGGFFEQYF.

The chain is built from TRBV25-1 and TRBJ2-3, with D perhaps TRBD1 (7 bases). The V and J ends lost 2 bases and 0 bases respectively, with 15 bases between them. This CDR3 has 17 amino acids. Germline V lookup: CDR1 MGHDK, CDR2 SYGVNS. CDR3 sequence reads: CASSERGTASSTDTQYF. The CDR3, as DNA: TGTGCCAGCAGTGAACGCGGGACAGCTTCTAGCACAGATACGCAGTATTTT.

CDR3 in amino acids: CASSGWSQPQHF. The CDR3 DNA reads TGTGCCAGCAGTGGATGGTCTCAGCCCCAGCATTTT. This chain uses TRBV6-1 with TRBJ1-5; no definite D call. Germline V gene data show CDR1 as MNHNS and CDR2 as SASEGT. The CDR3 length is 12 residues. V was clipped by 4 bases and J by 6 bases, with 7 bases between them.

The table lists this clone with a few counts. The chain is built from TRBV28 and TRBJ1-2; D might be TRBD1 (5 bases). This CDR3 region has 15 residues. The ends were cut back, 5 bases at V and 4 bases at J, with 17 bases in the middle. CDR1 is MDHEN, CDR2 SYDVKM, per germline. The CDR3 protein is CASSGGVRVTYGYTF. CDR3 in DNA: TGTGCCAGCAGTGGAGGGGTCCGCGTCACCTATGGCTACACCTTC.

The chain joins TRBV7-2 to TRBJ1-2; D ambiguous. The CDR3 is made up of 13 amino acids. Germline loops: CDR1 SGHTA, CDR2 FQGNSA. V was clipped by 9 bases and J by 0 bases, with 11 bases between them. CDR3 DNA: TGTGCCAGTCTTGGCCCCCCTAACTATGGCTACACCTTC. Translating gives CASLGPPNYGYTF.

Only one count was recorded for this clone. The chain couples TRBV25-1 to TRBJ2-5; maybe TRBD2 (5 bases). Trimming cost V 4 bases and J 3 bases, with 15 bases left between them. The germline CDR1 and CDR2 sequences are MGHDK and SYGVNS. The CDR3 loop spans 15 amino acids. CDR3 sequence reads: CASSVPGDGKETQYF. The CDR3 DNA is TGTGCCAGCAGTGTACCAGGAGACGGGAAAGAGACCCAGTACTTC. The full variable domain, with the rest looked up from reference TRBV25-1 and TRBJ2-5, is EADIYQTPRYLVIGTGKKITLECSQTMGHDKMYWYQQDPGMELHLIHYSYGVNSTEKGDLSSESTVSRIRTEHFPLTLESARPSHTSQYLCASSVPGDGKETQYFGPGTRLLVL.

This clone was found once. The V call is TRBV6-6, the J call TRBJ2-1; TRBD2 aligns across 10 bases. V was pared by 8 bases and J by 10 bases, with 8 bases of the junction left unmatched. The germline CDR1 and CDR2 sequences are MNHNY and SVGAGI (reference sequence). The CDR3 has 13 residues. The CDR3 protein is CASSSGSHWEQFF. DNA of the CDR3: TGTGCCAGCTCTAGCGGGAGCCACTGGGAGCAGTTCTTC.

This chain's CDR3 is CASSPPTGNTGELFF. The CDR3 nucleotides are TGTGCCAGCTCACCACCGACAGGGAACACCGGGGAGCTGTTTTTT. V and J are TRBV18 and TRBJ2-2; perhaps TRBD1 as D (6 bases). The CDR3 covers 15 residues. Germline V gene lookup returns CDR1 KGHSH and CDR2 LQKENI. V lost 0 bases and J lost 1, with 6 bases in between.

The J gene is TRBJ2-7, the V gene TRBV7-2; 7 nucleotides align to TRBD1. Germline V gene data show CDR1 as SGHTA and CDR2 as FQGNSA. Losses at the gene ends were 5 bases for V and 3 bases for J; bases not matched to a gene: 7. CDR3 length equals 14 residues. DNA for the CDR3: TGTGCCAGCAGCCCCGGGACAGCAGTCTACGAGCAGTACTTC. It translates to CASSPGTAVYEQYF.

V gene TRBV6-1 combines with J gene TRBJ1-1; D is unresolved. Between the trimmed V and J ends, which lost 2 bases and 3 bases, there was a span of 13 bases. CDR3 length: 15 amino acids. The V gene's germline CDR1 is MNHNS and CDR2 SASEGT. The CDR3 reads CASSELGSGDTEAFF. The CDR3 DNA reads TGTGCCAGCAGTGAACTAGGGTCCGGGGACACTGAAGCTTTCTTT.

The chain uses TRBV15 and TRBJ1-2, with 7 bases identical to TRBD1. Germline V gene data show CDR1 as LNHNV and CDR2 as YYDKDF (reference sequence). The CDR3 has 15 residues. V shed 3 bases, J shed 0 bases, and the junction held 4 bases outside the gene matches. DNA of the CDR3: TGTGCCACCAGCAGGCTTCAGGGGGCTAACTATGGCTACACCTTC. Its protein is CATSRLQGANYGYTF.

The chain employs TRBV28 and TRBJ2-1; no reliable D call. The germline V gene encodes CDR1 MDHEN and CDR2 SYDVKM. The CDR3 is made up of 16 amino acids. With 7 bases removed from V and 1 base from J, the gap between germline ends came to 17 bases. The CDR3 region has the DNA TGTGCCAGCACCACCTCCCGCGGTTTTTCCTACAATGAGCAGTTCTTC. The encoded protein is CASTTSRGFSYNEQFF.

J is TRBJ2-2 and V is TRBV7-8, with D possibly matching TRBD2 (5 bases). The CDR3 totals 15 residues. Per the germline V gene, CDR1 is SGHVS and CDR2 is FQNEAQ. Trimming left V 3 bases short and J 6 bases short, with 14 bases between. The DNA for the CDR3 is TGTGCCAGCAGCTTGCTTGTGATGAGGGCCGGGGAGCTGTTTTTT. It encodes CASSLLVMRAGELFF.

The gene calls are TRBV5-6 and TRBJ2-7; 7 bases map to TRBD1. Trimming removed 4 bases from V and 3 bases from J; junction bases left unmatched: 7. This CDR3 contains 14 residues. Germline assignment: CDR1 SGHDT and CDR2 YYEEEE. The CDR3 coding sequence is TGTGCCAGCAGCCCGCTACAGGGGAACTACGAGCAGTACTTC. It is translated as CASSPLQGNYEQYF.

The chain recombines TRBV28 with TRBJ1-6, with 9 bases identical to TRBD1. Germline V lookup: CDR1 MDHEN, CDR2 SYDVKM. This CDR3 is built from 13 residues. V shed 3 bases and J 9 bases; nucleotides not matched to a gene: 0. CDR3 DNA sequence: TGTGCCAGCAGTTTGGGACAGGGTTCACCCCTCCACTTT. It specifies CASSLGQGSPLHF.